The 14 T cell receptor beta chains reported below all come from one sample, sequenced in a study of T cell changes during pregnancy in multiple sclerosis. Method: immunoSEQ multiplex PCR; TCRdb's copy keeps in-frame clones and lacks some. The data hold under 50,000 clones, with about 90% observed a single time. Source: CD8+ T cells from peripheral blood mononuclear cells, taken before pregnancy. The receptors derive from a female donor with multiple sclerosis, enrolled in a pregnancy study.

The chain is built from TRBV6-4 and TRBJ2-1; 7 bases map to TRBD2. J gave up 6 bases and V 0 bases, and 5 bases lay outside the gene matches. The CDR3 extends over 15 amino acids. The germline V gene has CDR1 MRHNA and CDR2 SNTAGT. The CDR3 nucleotides read TGTGCCAGCAGTGACTCTGCGGGAGTTGTCAATGAGCAGTTCTTC. Residues: CASSDSAGVVNEQFF.

The V call is TRBV27, the J call TRBJ2-1; 8 nucleotides agree with TRBD1. The J segment lost 8 bases and the V segment lost 6 bases, leaving 12 bases of the junction unmatched. This CDR3 contains 15 residues. Germline V CDR1 and CDR2: MNHEY, SMNVEV (reference sequence). The CDR3 loop is CASSLWTGSRDEQFF. CDR3 nucleotide sequence: TGTGCCAGCAGCCTATGGACAGGGTCGAGGGATGAGCAGTTCTTC.

J is TRBJ1-3 and V is TRBV7-9; D not certain. The CDR3 length is 12 residues. The germline V gene has CDR1 SEHNR and CDR2 FQNEAQ (reference sequence). The ends were cut back, 5 bases at V and 9 bases at J, with 11 bases in the middle. The CDR3 DNA reads TGTGCCAGCAGCCATCCCACGGGCACCATATATTTT. Amino acid sequence: CASSHPTGTIYF.

The V gene is TRBV29-1, the J gene TRBJ2-2, with TRBD2 matching over 13 bases. In germline, CDR1 is SQVTM, CDR2 ANQGSEA. The CDR3 totals 16 residues. The J segment lost 2 bases and the V segment lost 7 bases, leaving 7 bases of the junction unmatched. CDR3 nucleotide sequence: TGCAGCGCCGCAGCGGGACTAGCGGGAAACACCGGGGAGCTGTTTTTT. As protein: CSAAAGLAGNTGELFF.

The CDR3 DNA reads TGTGCCAGCAGCTTAAAGCTTAGCACAGATACGCAGTATTTT. Residues: CASSLKLSTDTQYF. This sequence joins TRBV7-9 and TRBJ2-3; D is unclear. Germline V lookup: CDR1 SEHNR, CDR2 FQNEAQ (reference sequence). There are 14 residues in the CDR3. Trimming removed 2 bases from V and 0 bases from J, with 6 bases in between.

This sequence joins TRBV7-9 and TRBJ2-2, with a weak D call TRBD1 (5 bases). Germline assignment: CDR1 SEHNR and CDR2 FQNEAQ (reference sequence). The CDR3 totals 14 residues. Between the trimmed V and J ends, which lost 3 bases and 7 bases, there was a span of 12 bases. This CDR3 reads CASSFTGQGGELFF. The CDR3 nucleotides read TGTGCCAGCAGCTTCACAGGTCAGGGCGGGGAGCTGTTTTTT.

In DNA form, the CDR3 reads TGTGCCAGCAAACCAGGGGTAGCTGAAGCTTTCTTT. Translation: CASKPGVAEAFF. The rearrangement links TRBV6-1 to TRBJ1-1, with a tentative D call TRBD1 (6 bases). The V and J ends lost 7 bases and 6 bases respectively, with 12 bases between them. The germline gives CDR1 MNHNS, CDR2 SASEGT. The CDR3 is 12 amino acids.

The rearrangement uses TRBV7-9 and TRBJ2-7; 7 bases are a match to TRBD2. CDR1 and CDR2 from the germline V gene are SEHNR and FQNEAQ (reference sequence). The CDR3 is made up of 14 amino acids. J gave up 2 bases and V 2 bases, and 3 bases lay outside the gene matches. CDR3 loop: CASSLSGTTYEQYF. The CDR3 DNA follows: TGTGCCAGCAGCTTATCCGGGACTACCTACGAGCAGTACTTC.

The chain is built from TRBV28 and TRBJ2-7; 8 positions agree with TRBD2. The CDR3 runs to 16 residues. Losses at the gene ends were 3 bases for V and 3 bases for J; bases not matched to a gene: 10. Germline lookup yields CDR1 MDHEN and CDR2 SYDVKM. CDR3 DNA: TGTGCCAGCAGTTTTCCGACGGCGGGAGGAGGCTACGAGCAGTACTTC. Amino acid sequence: CASSFPTAGGGYEQYF.

The chain employs TRBV5-4 and TRBJ1-1, with D possibly TRBD1 on 5 matching bases. The CDR3 is 15 residues long. Germline CDR1 reads SGHNT; CDR2 reads YYREEE (reference sequence). V lost 1 base and J lost 4, with 14 bases in between. The CDR3: CASSLRSRGGTEAFF. The CDR3 region has the DNA TGTGCCAGCAGCTTGCGATCCCGGGGGGGCACTGAAGCTTTCTTT.

This chain links TRBV2 with TRBJ1-2; the D gene is possibly TRBD1 (5 bases). This CDR3 spans 11 amino acids. Trimming pared 5 bases from V and 7 bases from J, leaving 8 bases between. Germline V gene sequence: CDR1 SNHLY, CDR2 FYNNEI. The CDR3 bases are TGTGCCAGCAGTCCTAGGGGTGGCTACACCTTC. This gives the protein CASSPRGGYTF.

To note about this clone: One end of the junction is discordant with germline, which a read error may explain. This rearrangement joins TRBV7-6 to TRBJ2-2, with a weak D call TRBD2 (6 bases). The CDR3 consists of 17 residues. In germline, CDR1 is SGHVS, CDR2 FNYEAQ. CDR3 bases: TGTGCCAGCAGCTTAGGAAGGGCAGGATTCAACACCGGGGGGCTGTTTTTT. It translates to CASSLGRAGFNTGGLFF.

This sequence joins TRBV19 and TRBJ1-1, with 7 bases aligning to TRBD1. This CDR3 comprises 15 residues. V was clipped by 1 base and J by 3 bases; unmatched bases: 5. Per the germline V gene, CDR1 is LNHDA and CDR2 is SQIVND (reference sequence). In DNA, the CDR3 is TGTGCCAGTAGTATAGCCAACAGGGGATACACTGAAGCTTTCTTT. Its protein is CASSIANRGYTEAFF.

The chain joins TRBV27 to TRBJ1-5, with TRBD1 identical over 9 bases. Losses at the gene ends were 5 bases for V and 5 bases for J; bases not matched to a gene: 7. Germline CDR1 and CDR2: MNHEY and SMNVEV (reference sequence). This CDR3 is built from 15 residues. Here the CDR3 DNA reads TGTGCCAGCAGTCACGGGACAGGGCGAGATCAGCCCCAGCATTTT. Its translation is CASSHGTGRDQPQHF.